This T cell receptor (beta chain) was identified during a study of blood T cell repertoires in COVID-19. As for the study in general: There were acute and convalescent COVID-19 samples, and they came from the United States, Italy and Spain. Sources were T cells, B-cell-depleted T cells, or PBMCs; the material itself was cDNA or gDNA.

Deletions cut 0 bases from V and 0 bases from J, with 15 bases between. The CDR3 covers 18 residues. Germline assignment: CDR1 LGHDT and CDR2 YNNKEL (reference sequence). Authors' data handling: Researchers report that nucleated cell counts were estimated from reference gene primer amplification. Produced via immunoSEQ multiplex PCR; TCRdb's table is partial and in-frame only. That table furnishes V, J and clone size, whereas the DNA furnished D and trimming. The table records under 200,000 clones, around four fifths of them present only once. The sample consisted of peripheral blood. The receptor was isolated from a man aged 65-85 years with acute or convalescent COVID-19. The rearrangement links TRBV3-1 (or the pseudogene TRBV3-2) to TRBJ1-5; a possible D gene is TRBD1 (5 bases). CDR3 loop: CASSQDPAGGYSNQPQHF. The CDR3 DNA follows: TGTGCCAGCAGCCAAGATCCGGCCGGGGGTTATAGCAATCAGCCCCAGCATTTT.